What follows are 4 T cell receptor beta chains derived from one specimen sequenced in a study of Graves' ophthalmopathy and Graves' hyperthyroidism listed by TCRdb under 2018. TCRdb records Illumina HiSeq 2000 as the sequencer. For repertoire sequencing, TCR beta CDR3 regions were amplified from RNA transcripts. The first round of RT-PCR was done with HTBI primers and the Qiagen OneStep RT-PCR kit, and was followed by a second round of multiplex PCR, then size selection and purification. TCRdb trimmed the raw reads at Q25, called clones with MiXCR and kept productive beta chains. Each entry is one CDR3 protein sequence, shown with its most common DNA and genes. This sample lists about 220,000 distinct CDR3 sequences; under 25% were detected once. Together, the top ten hold roughly 44% of the sample. Sequencing was carried out using peripheral blood. The receptors were sampled from a woman between 50 and 59 years old with Graves' ophthalmopathy. Donor details come from another sample of the same person, matched by shared clones.

At least ten counts were recorded for this clonotype. The chain has TRBV27 and TRBJ2-2, with TRBD2 matching over 13 bases. The CDR3 spans 16 residues. CDR1 MNHEY and CDR2 SMNVEV come from the germline V gene (reference sequence). J was trimmed by 6 bases and V by 2 bases; bases with no gene match: 3. CDR3 in DNA: TGTGCCAGCAGTTTAGGACTAGCGGGAGTATCCGGGGAGCTGTTTTTT. It encodes CASSLGLAGVSGELFF.

There are many counts of this clonotype. This CDR3 reads CSAREPRGLARMYEQYF. The CDR3, as DNA: TGCAGTGCTAGAGAACCGAGGGGACTAGCGAGAATGTACGAGCAGTACTTC. V usage is TRBV20-1 and J usage is TRBJ2-7, with 10 bases fitting TRBD2. Germline V gene lookup returns CDR1 DFQATT and CDR2 SNEGSKA (reference sequence). This CDR3 spans 17 amino acids. The V gene end was trimmed by 0 bases and the J gene end by 4 bases; junction bases not matched to a gene: 12.

Many counts were recorded for this clonotype. The rearrangement joins TRBV6-1 to TRBJ2-7, with TRBD1 matching 8 bases. Germline trimming cut 7 bases from V and 0 bases from J; bases unmatched to any gene: 5. Per the germline V gene, CDR1 is MNHNS and CDR2 is SASEGT. The CDR3 covers 14 residues. CDR3 coding DNA: TGTGCCAGCACTCCAACAGGGGGCTCCTACGAGCAGTACTTC. Encoded protein: CASTPTGGSYEQYF.

This clonotype was seen a few times. This rearrangement joins TRBV12-3 or TRBV12-4 to TRBJ2-5; TRBD2 matches at 7 bases. Germline trimming cut 3 bases from V and 2 bases from J; bases unmatched to any gene: 6. The CDR3 runs 15 residues. CDR3 residues: CASSFRGLPQETQYF. CDR3 coding DNA: TGTGCCAGCAGTTTTCGGGGACTACCACAAGAGACCCAGTACTTC.